This TCR beta chain was captured by sequencing in a study of T cell repertoires in cytomegalovirus infection. Study observations and caveats: Cumulative frequency (of public TCR beta family members) identified carriers of CMV plus the relevant HLA. The ex vivo response was dominated by HLA-C-restricted CMV-specific TCR beta clonotypes.

CDR1 is MDHEN and CDR2 is SYDVKM in the germline V gene. V was clipped by 4 bases and J by 6 bases, with 15 bases between them. CDR3 length equals 14 residues. TCRdb fed the reads into MiXCR, producing one record per CDR3 protein. The sample yields roughly 860,000 distinct CDR3 sequences, about 31% seen once. This clonotype was seen a few times. Its matching antigen is unknown. This receptor was obtained from a human donor in good health (CMV status not recorded). Some clones in this sample may be carry-over from other donors' samples. The rearrangement uses TRBV28 and TRBJ1-2; possible D gene TRBD1, 6 bases. This material consisted of cultured CD8+ T cells from PBMCs, taken from culture after CMV antigen stimulation. CDR3 region: CASSSPTGPHGYTF. The CDR3 nucleotides are TGTGCCAGCAGTTCCCCGACAGGTCCACATGGCTACACCTTC.